This entry lists 16 T cell receptor beta chains sequenced from one sample in a study of cytomegalovirus exposure and HLA in healthy donors. Amplification used 60 Vbeta primers and 13 Jbeta primers. TCRdb keeps only in-frame clones here, not all; method: immunoSEQ multiplex PCR. The table lists about 300,000 clones, 70% to 90% of them singletons. Sample: PBMCs. These receptors were collected from a man in his forties in good health and CMV-seropositive.

The CDR3 region is CASSVGPDRGNNEQFF. DNA of the CDR3: TGTGCCAGCAGCGTAGGGCCGGACAGGGGGAATAATGAGCAGTTCTTC. The J gene is TRBJ2-1, the V gene TRBV9; TRBD1 matches 10 bases. The V and J ends lost 0 bases and 7 bases, in that order; junction bases with no gene match: 7. CDR1 and CDR2 (germline): SGDLS, YYNGEE. The CDR3 has 16 amino acids.

V usage is TRBV5-6 and J usage is TRBJ2-7; 7 nucleotides match TRBD2. Looked up from germline, CDR1 is SGHDT and CDR2 is YYEEEE. CDR3 size: 14 residues. With 4 bases clipped from V and 4 bases from J, the junction kept 8 bases outside the gene matches. The CDR3 reads CASSTRTRQYEQYF. Here the CDR3 DNA reads TGTGCCAGCAGCACCCGGACTAGGCAATACGAGCAGTACTTC.

The rearrangement uses TRBV6-6 and TRBJ1-2; TRBD1 aligns across 9 bases. CDR1 MNHNY and CDR2 SVGAGI come from the germline V gene (reference sequence). Unmatched junction bases numbered 12, after V lost 10 bases and J lost 6 bases. The CDR3 sequence is 14 residues long. The CDR3 is CATHTGGGLNGYTF. The CDR3, as DNA: TGTGCCACCCATACAGGGGGCGGCTTAAATGGCTACACCTTC.

The chain couples TRBV6-5 to TRBJ2-7; D is ambiguous. Germline V gives CDR1 MNHEY, CDR2 SVGAGI. This CDR3 region has 15 residues. The V gene lost 2 bases and the J gene lost 0 bases, with 11 bases spanning the gap. The CDR3 is CASSYGQAGSYEQYF. DNA for the CDR3: TGTGCCAGCAGTTACGGGCAGGCAGGCTCCTACGAGCAGTACTTC.

The genes are TRBV4-2 and TRBJ2-1; 7 positions agree with TRBD2. Germline lookup yields CDR1 LGHNA and CDR2 YNFKEQ. The CDR3 has 16 residues. The V segment lost 0 bases and the J segment 4 bases; nucleotides outside the gene matches: 6. CDR3 in amino acids: CASSQEGTMMYNEQFF. The DNA for the CDR3 is TGTGCCAGCAGCCAAGAAGGGACTATGATGTACAATGAGCAGTTCTTC.

The rearrangement joins TRBV30 to TRBJ2-5; no reliable D call. Deletions cut 5 bases from V and 2 bases from J, with 15 bases between. This CDR3 contains 14 residues. Looked up from germline, CDR1 is GTSNPN and CDR2 is SVGIG (reference sequence). This CDR3 is CAWLDTTAQETQYF. CDR3 DNA sequence: TGTGCCTGGTTAGACACAACCGCACAAGAGACCCAGTACTTC.

This chain joins TRBV10-3 and TRBJ1-2, with 7 bases aligning to TRBD1. Germline CDR1 ENHRY, CDR2 SYGVKD. The CDR3 length is 14 residues. V shed 3 bases and J 6 bases; nucleotides not matched to a gene: 7. This CDR3 is CAISDGGGAHGYTF. As DNA, the CDR3 is TGTGCCATCAGTGACGGAGGGGGCGCTCATGGCTACACCTTC.

The chain carries TRBV11-2 and TRBJ1-3; 8 nucleotides match TRBD1. J gave up 5 bases and V 5 bases, and 5 bases lay outside the gene matches. The germline gives CDR1 SGHAT, CDR2 FQNNGV. The CDR3 extends over 14 amino acids. CDR3 sequence reads: CASSQDRVRNTIYF. For the CDR3, the DNA is TGTGCCAGCAGCCAGGACAGGGTTAGAAACACCATATATTTT.

The V gene is TRBV18, the J gene TRBJ2-6, with 7 bases matching TRBD2. The CDR3 runs 21 residues. The V and J ends lost 5 bases and 5 bases, in that order; junction bases with no gene match: 24. Per germline, CDR1 KGHSH and CDR2 LQKENI. The CDR3, as DNA: TGTGCCAGCTCAACTAGAGGGGAGGGGAGCCCCGCGGGGCGCCGGGCCAACGTCCTGACTTTC. Translation gives CASSTRGEGSPAGRRANVLTF.

The CDR3 here is CASSLGGGFNYGYTF. The CDR3 DNA reads TGTGCCAGCAGCTTAGGGGGGGGGTTCAACTATGGCTACACCTTC. The V gene is TRBV11-2, the J gene TRBJ1-2, with D possibly being TRBD1 (5 bases). Trimming took 1 base from V and 2 from J, leaving 11 bases between them. The CDR3 has 15 residues. Per the germline V gene, CDR1 is SGHAT and CDR2 is FQNNGV.

The rearrangement uses TRBV18 and TRBJ2-7, with TRBD1 as a possible D gene (5 bases). Germline assignment: CDR1 KGHSH and CDR2 LQKENI. The V end lost 5 bases, the J end lost 0 bases, and 20 bases lay between the germline ends. The CDR3 totals 17 residues. CDR3: CASSATVSGLSSYEQYF. CDR3 DNA sequence: TGTGCCAGCTCAGCCACAGTTTCAGGGCTCAGCTCCTACGAGCAGTACTTC.

V gene TRBV7-2 combines with J gene TRBJ2-7, with 10 bases fitting TRBD2. With V trimmed by 2 bases and J by 0 bases, 10 bases remained unmatched. The CDR3 totals 18 residues. The germline V gene encodes CDR1 SGHTA and CDR2 FQGNSA. CDR3 DNA sequence: TGTGCCAGCAGCTTAAGGACTAGCGGAAGTGCCCCCTCCTACGAGCAGTACTTC. Its protein is CASSLRTSGSAPSYEQYF.

V is TRBV25-1 and J is TRBJ2-7; 7 nucleotides align to TRBD2. The CDR3 totals 14 residues. The V segment lost 4 bases and the J segment 6 bases; nucleotides outside the gene matches: 9. Per the germline V gene, CDR1 is MGHDK and CDR2 is SYGVNS. The DNA of the CDR3 is TGTGCCAGCAGTGTGTCCGGGAGGTATAGCGAGCAGTACTTC. Translation gives CASSVSGRYSEQYF.

This clone was recorded many times. The chain couples TRBV15 to TRBJ2-3; 11 positions match TRBD2. The CDR3 extends over 14 amino acids. Germline CDR1 LNHNV, CDR2 YYDKDF (reference sequence). V lost 4 bases, J lost 5 bases, and 2 bases stayed unmatched. CDR3 nucleotide sequence: TGTGCCACCAGCACCGGACTAGCGGGAGATACGCAGTATTTT. Translation gives CATSTGLAGDTQYF. The entire variable domain, with the rest obtained from reference TRBV15 and TRBJ2-3, is as follows: DAMVIQNPRYQVTQFGKPVTLSCSQTLNHNVMYWYQQKSSQAPKLLFHYYDKDFNNEADTPDNFQSRRPNTSFCFLDIRSPGLGDTAMYLCATSTGLAGDTQYFGPGTRLTVL.

The V call is TRBV28, the J call TRBJ2-1; D gene ambiguous. This CDR3 has 13 residues. Germline V lookup: CDR1 MDHEN, CDR2 SYDVKM. V lost 4 bases, J lost 2 bases, and 6 bases lay in between. CDR3 sequence (DNA): TGTGCCAGCAGTTACAAAGCCTACAATGAGCAGTTCTTC. Its protein is CASSYKAYNEQFF. The full variable domain, rest sourced from reference TRBV28 and TRBJ2-1, is DVKVTQSSRYLVKRTGEKVFLECVQDMDHENMFWYRQDPGLGLRLIYFSYDVKMKEKGDIPEGYSVSREKKERFSLILESASTNQTSMYLCASSYKAYNEQFFGPGTRLTVL.

V gene TRBV12-5 combines with J gene TRBJ2-2; 7 positions match TRBD2. Germline loops: CDR1 LGHNT, CDR2 FRNRAP. With V trimmed by 4 bases and J by 4 bases, 6 bases remained unmatched. CDR3 size: 15 residues. For the CDR3, the DNA is TGTGCTAGTGGTTCCTGGGGAGGGAGCACCGGGGAGCTGTTTTTT. Translating it yields CASGSWGGSTGELFF. Full variable domain (rest looked up from reference TRBV12-5 and TRBJ2-2): DARVTQTPRHKVTEMGQEVTMRCQPILGHNTVFWYRQTMMQGLELLAYFRNRAPLDDSGMPKDRFSAEMPDATLATLKIQPSEPRDSAVYFCASGSWGGSTGELFFGEGSRLTVL.